This is a list of T cell receptor beta chains from one sample in a study of blood T cell repertoires in COVID-19. TCRdb's copy holds only in-frame clones and misses some; the assay was immunoSEQ multiplex PCR. The repertoire has some 150,000 clones, around 90% of them found once; the top ten carry over 1.5%. What was sequenced was peripheral blood. The receptors here all came from a woman aged 55 to 70 with acute or convalescent COVID-19. Both conserved end residues are part of each CDR3. Each record gives: J gene, V gene, D gene, CDR3 DNA, CDR3 protein. A D gene is named only where the DNA matches it firmly.

TRBJ2-7 | TRBV6-1 | - | TGTGCCAGCTGTGACAGTTCCAGGGAGCAGTACTTC | CASCDSSREQYF
TRBJ2-3 | TRBV5-4 | - | TGTGCCAGCAGCTTGGACGGGGGATTCACAGATACGCAGTATTTT | CASSLDGGFTDTQYF
TRBJ1-5 | TRBV24-1 | - | TGTGCCACCAGTGATTTGAGGGAGGTTTGGCATTTT | CATSDLREVWHF
TRBJ2-1 | TRBV28 | - | TGTGCCAGCAGTTTATTGACCCATGAGGCCGGGGAGCAGTTCTTC | CASSLLTHEAGEQFF
TRBJ1-2 | TRBV6-5 | - | TGTGCCAGCACCGTATCGCTAGGCTATGGCTACACCTTC | CASTVSLGYGYTF
TRBJ1-1 | TRBV2 | TRBD1 | TGTGCCAGCGAGGACAGGAGGCCCGGAGCTTTCTTT | CASEDRRPGAFF
TRBJ1-4 | TRBV18 | - | TGTGCCAGCTCGTCTTCAGTGCAGGGGTCTGAGGGTGAAAAACTGTTTTTT | CASSSSVQGSEGEKLFF
TRBJ1-2 | TRBV12-3/TRBV12-4 | - | TGTGCCAGCAGTCGAAGAGATGGCTACACCTTC | CASSRRDGYTF
TRBJ2-2 | TRBV4-3 | TRBD2 | TGCGCCAGCAGCCTAGGACTAGCCACGGCGGGTACCGGGGAGCTGTTTTTT | CASSLGLATAGTGELFF
TRBJ2-7 | TRBV7-9 | - | TGTGCCAGCAGCTTCGACAGGTCCCCCTACGAGCAGTACTTC | CASSFDRSPYEQYF
TRBJ2-4 | TRBV7-9 | - | TGTGCCAGCAGCTTAGCCGGGGACTTAAACATTCAGTACTTC | CASSLAGDLNIQYF
TRBJ1-4 | TRBV3-1/TRBV3-2 | - | TGTGCCAGCAGCCAAGCCCCGAATGAAAAACTGTTTTTT | CASSQAPNEKLFF
TRBJ2-3 | TRBV9 | - | TGTGCCAGCAGCCTCCTGGCTGTAATCGGCACAGATACGCAGTATTTT | CASSLLAVIGTDTQYF
TRBJ2-7 | TRBV6-5 | TRBD1 | TGTGCCAGCAGTTACTCCCGACAGGGGAACTACGAGCAGTACTTC | CASSYSRQGNYEQYF